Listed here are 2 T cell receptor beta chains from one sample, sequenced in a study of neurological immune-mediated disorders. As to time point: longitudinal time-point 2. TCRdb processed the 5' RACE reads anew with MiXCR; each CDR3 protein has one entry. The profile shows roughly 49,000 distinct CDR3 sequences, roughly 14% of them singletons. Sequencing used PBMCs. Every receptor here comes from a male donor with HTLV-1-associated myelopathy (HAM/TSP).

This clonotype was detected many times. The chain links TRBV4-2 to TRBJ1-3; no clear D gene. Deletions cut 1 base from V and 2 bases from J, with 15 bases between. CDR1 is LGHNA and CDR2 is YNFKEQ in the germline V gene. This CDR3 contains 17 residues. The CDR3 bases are TGTGCCAGCAGCCAAGGACGCCTAGGCCATACTGGAAACACCATATATTTT. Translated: CASSQGRLGHTGNTIYF.

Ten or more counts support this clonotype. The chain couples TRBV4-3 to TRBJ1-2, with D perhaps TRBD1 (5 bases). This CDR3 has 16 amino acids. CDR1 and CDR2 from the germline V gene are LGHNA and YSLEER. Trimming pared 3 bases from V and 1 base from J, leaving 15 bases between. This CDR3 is CASSQAMGDDNYGYTF. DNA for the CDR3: TGCGCCAGCAGCCAGGCCATGGGGGACGATAACTATGGCTACACCTTC.